The subject of this entry is one TCR beta chain. This specimen belongs to a study of OX40 agonist ivuxolimab in advanced cancers. Study context: Ivuxolimab, an agonist antibody against OX40 (CD134), was given to patients. There were three patients with partial responses, one having hepatocellular carcinoma and two cutaneous melanoma.

Libraries were prepared by immunoSEQ multiplex PCR; TCRdb keeps only in-frame clonotypes and omits some of them. The sample shows over 55,000 clones, roughly 80% of them seen only once. This CDR3 contains 16 residues. Germline V CDR1 and CDR2: KGHSH, LQKENI. Trimming left V 0 bases short and J 3 bases short, with 11 bases between. This TCR was recovered from an adult with an advanced solid tumor such as melanoma, head and neck, liver or kidney cancer. This chain connects TRBV18 to TRBJ1-4; D ambiguous. Sequencing was performed on CD4+ or CD8+ T cells sorted from blood, taken in a trial of the OX40 agonist ivuxolimab. This chain's CDR3 is CASSPPGRAPNEKLFF. The CDR3 DNA reads as TGTGCCAGCTCACCACCCGGGAGGGCACCTAATGAAAAACTGTTTTTT. Combining the CDR3 with reference TRBV18 and TRBJ1-4 gives the whole variable domain NAGVMQNPRHLVRRRGQEARLRCSPMKGHSHVYWYRQLPEEGLKFMVYLQKENIIDESGMPKERFSAEFPKEGPSILRIQQVVRGDSAAYFCASSPPGRAPNEKLFFGSGTQLSVL.